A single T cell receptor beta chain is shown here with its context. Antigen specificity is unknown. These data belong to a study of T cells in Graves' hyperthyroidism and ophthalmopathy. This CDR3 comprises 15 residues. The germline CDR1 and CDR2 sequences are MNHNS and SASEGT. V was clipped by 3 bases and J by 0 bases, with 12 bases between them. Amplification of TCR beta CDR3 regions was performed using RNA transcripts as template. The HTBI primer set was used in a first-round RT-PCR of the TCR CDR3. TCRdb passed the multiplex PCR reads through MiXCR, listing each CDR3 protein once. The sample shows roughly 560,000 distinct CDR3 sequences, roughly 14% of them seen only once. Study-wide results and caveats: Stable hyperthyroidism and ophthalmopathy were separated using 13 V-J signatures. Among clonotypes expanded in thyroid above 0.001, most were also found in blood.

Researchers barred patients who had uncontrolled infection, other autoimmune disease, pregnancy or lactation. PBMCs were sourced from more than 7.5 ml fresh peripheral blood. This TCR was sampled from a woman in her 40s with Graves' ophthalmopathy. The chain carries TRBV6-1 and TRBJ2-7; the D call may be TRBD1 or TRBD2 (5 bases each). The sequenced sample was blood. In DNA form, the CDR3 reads TGTGCCAGCAGTGAGGGGGACGGATTCTCCTACGAGCAGTACTTC. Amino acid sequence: CASSEGDGFSYEQYF.